This passage covers 18 T cell receptor beta chains from one sample sequenced in a study of identifying expanded T cells in peripheral blood. Assay: immunoSEQ multiplex PCR; the TCRdb copy retains only in-frame clones and omits some. The sample holds roughly 81,000 clones, 84% seen once. The sample taken for sequencing was blood. These receptors came from a person between 18 and 75 years old in good health.

This sequence joins TRBV9 and TRBJ1-2, with D possibly TRBD1 on 6 matching bases. The CDR3 runs 15 residues. CDR1 and CDR2 from the germline V gene are SGDLS and YYNGEE. V lost 3 bases and J 0 bases, leaving 12 bases between the germline ends. CDR3 sequence reads: CASSEGHRANYGYTF. As DNA, the CDR3 is TGTGCCAGCAGCGAGGGACACCGAGCTAACTATGGCTACACCTTC.

The chain uses TRBV19 and TRBJ1-4; no clear D. V lost 6 bases and J lost 4, with 15 bases in between. Germline loops: CDR1 LNHDA, CDR2 SQIVND (reference sequence). CDR3 length: 15 amino acids. In nucleotides, the CDR3 is TGTGCCAGTAGCGACCGTTATAGGGATAATGAAAAACTGTTTTTT. Its protein product is CASSDRYRDNEKLFF.

The rearrangement uses TRBV4-3 and TRBJ2-3, with TRBD2 identical over 12 bases. The ends lost 4 bases at V and 6 bases at J; junction bases unmatched: 5. CDR1 LGHNA and CDR2 YSLEER come from the germline V gene. This CDR3 has 15 residues. The CDR3 DNA is TGCGCCAGCAGCCCGACTAGCGGGAGTGGGGATACGCAGTATTTT. Translated, it gives CASSPTSGSGDTQYF.

The gene calls are TRBV5-4 and TRBJ2-2, with 8 bases fitting TRBD1. Trimming at V came to 0 bases and at J to 1 base, leaving 5 bases not matched to a gene. Per germline, CDR1 SGHNT and CDR2 YYREEE (reference sequence). This CDR3 is built from 17 residues. CDR3 DNA: TGTGCCAGCAGCTTGGGGGGACAGGTTTTGAACACCGGGGAGCTGTTTTTT. It is translated as CASSLGGQVLNTGELFF. Full variable domain (missing parts from reference TRBV5-4 and TRBJ2-2): ETGVTQSPTHLIKTRGQQVTLRCSSQSGHNTVSWYQQALGQGPQFIFQYYREEENGRGNFPPRFSGLQFPNYSSELNVNALELDDSALYLCASSLGGQVLNTGELFFGEGSRLTVL.

This chain uses TRBV28 with TRBJ2-7; D is uncertain. This CDR3 comprises 11 residues. Trimming removed 7 bases from V and 4 bases from J, with 8 bases in between. Germline assignment: CDR1 MDHEN and CDR2 SYDVKM. CDR3 in amino acids: CASTDLYEQYF. In DNA form, the CDR3 reads TGTGCCAGCACCGACCTTTACGAGCAGTACTTC.

The count of this clone is one. CDR3 coding DNA: TGCAGCGTTGCCGACAGCTTGGCCTACGAGCAGTACTTC. It encodes CSVADSLAYEQYF. The V gene is TRBV29-1, the J gene TRBJ2-7, with D possibly being TRBD1 (5 bases). This CDR3 is 13 amino acids long. Trimming removed 4 bases at V and 2 bases at J, with 12 bases between. Germline CDR1 and CDR2: SQVTM and ANQGSEA.

V and J are TRBV2 and TRBJ1-3; D is possibly TRBD1 (5 bases). This CDR3 region has 19 residues. Trimming stripped 3 bases from V and 2 bases from J, with 23 bases between. Germline lookup yields CDR1 SNHLY and CDR2 FYNNEI. CDR3 amino acids: CASSDVVRDGILPGNTIYF. DNA for the CDR3: TGTGCCAGCAGTGATGTGGTCCGGGACGGCATCCTTCCTGGAAACACCATATATTTT.

The J gene is TRBJ1-2, the V gene TRBV10-2; 8 nucleotides agree with TRBD1. The CDR3 runs to 17 residues. With 3 bases clipped from V and 0 bases from J, the junction kept 9 bases outside the gene matches. Germline CDR1 reads WSHSY; CDR2 reads SAAADI. CDR3 nucleotide sequence: TGCGCCAGCAGTGACCCGCGGACAGGGCGAACTAACTATGGCTACACCTTC. The encoded protein is CASSDPRTGRTNYGYTF.

The chain uses TRBV4-1 and TRBJ2-7; D is uncertain. The V end was cut by 1 base, the J end by 7 bases, with 11 bases between. The V gene's germline CDR1 is MGHRA and CDR2 YSYEKL. This CDR3 region has 13 residues. For the CDR3, the DNA is TGCGCCAGCAGCCAAGCCCCCCTCTCTGAGCAGTACTTC. This sequence encodes CASSQAPLSEQYF.

In its sample, this clone was seen a few times. The V gene is TRBV6-5, the J gene TRBJ2-7; the match to TRBD1 covers 8 bases. J gave up 2 bases and V 2 bases, and 5 bases lay outside the gene matches. In germline, CDR1 is MNHEY, CDR2 SVGAGI. The CDR3 loop spans 15 amino acids. The CDR3 sequence: CASSYLPDRAYEQYF. CDR3 DNA: TGTGCCAGCAGTTACCTCCCGGACAGGGCCTACGAGCAGTACTTC.

This clone was counted a single time. The chain recombines TRBV15 with TRBJ1-5; possible D gene TRBD1, 5 bases. Per the germline V gene, CDR1 is LNHNV and CDR2 is YYDKDF (reference sequence). Trimming stripped 1 base from V and 8 bases from J, with 18 bases between. The CDR3 consists of 16 residues. This CDR3 is CATSRAGRTGEKPQHF. In DNA, the CDR3 is TGTGCCACCAGCAGAGCGGGGAGGACGGGGGAGAAGCCCCAGCATTTT.

The chain has TRBV18 and TRBJ2-7; TRBD1 aligns across 8 bases. The CDR3 totals 16 residues. Trimming at V came to 0 bases and at J to 0 bases, leaving 4 bases not matched to a gene. Germline CDR1 and CDR2: KGHSH and LQKENI. The CDR3 loop is CASSPPRQGPSYEQYF. In DNA form, the CDR3 reads TGTGCCAGCTCACCACCGCGACAGGGGCCCTCCTACGAGCAGTACTTC.

The genes are TRBV30 and TRBJ1-2; D remains ambiguous. Trimming took 0 bases from V and 1 from J, leaving 12 bases between them. CDR1 and CDR2 from the germline V gene are GTSNPN and SVGIG (reference sequence). This CDR3 is built from 15 residues. The CDR3 sequence: CAWSVRQPNNYGYTF. The CDR3 DNA sequence: TGTGCCTGGAGTGTCCGGCAGCCGAATAACTATGGCTACACCTTC.

The chain carries TRBV7-2 and TRBJ1-1; D perhaps matches TRBD1 (5 bases). CDR1 and CDR2 (germline): SGHTA, FQGNSA. CDR3 length: 15 amino acids. V lost 5 bases, J lost 0 bases, and 13 bases lay in between. The CDR3: CASSATGSMNTEAFF. The CDR3 DNA reads TGTGCCAGCAGCGCCACAGGATCCATGAACACTGAAGCTTTCTTT.

V gene TRBV27 combines with J gene TRBJ1-2; no clear D. CDR3 size: 12 residues. Trimming shortened V by 5 bases and J by 5 bases, and 9 bases separated the two germline ends. The germline V gene encodes CDR1 MNHEY and CDR2 SMNVEV (reference sequence). CDR3 in amino acids: CASSPGRYGYTF. The CDR3 region has the DNA TGTGCCAGCAGTCCCGGACGGTATGGCTACACCTTC.

The V and J genes are TRBV6-6 and TRBJ2-1; 7 nucleotides agree with TRBD2. The CDR3 extends over 15 amino acids. V trimming: 5 bases; J trimming: 9 bases; junction bases outside the gene matches: 13. Germline V CDR1 and CDR2: MNHNY, SVGAGI (reference sequence). The CDR3: CASSLDESGGFEQFF. CDR3 coding DNA: TGTGCCAGCAGTCTCGATGAGTCGGGAGGTTTTGAGCAGTTCTTC.

The chain employs TRBV7-2 and TRBJ2-4, with 10 bases matching TRBD2. The CDR3 has 17 amino acids. Germline trimming cut 4 bases from V and 1 base from J; bases unmatched to any gene: 7. Germline CDR1 reads SGHTA; CDR2 reads FQGNSA. The CDR3 loop is CASSSVAGGLAKNIQYF. Written as DNA, the CDR3 is TGTGCCAGCAGCTCCGTAGCGGGGGGATTGGCCAAAAACATTCAGTACTTC. The whole variable domain, filled in from reference TRBV7-2 and TRBJ2-4, reads GAGVSQSPSNKVTEKGKDVELRCDPISGHTALYWYRQSLGQGLEFLIYFQGNSAPDKSGLPSDRFSAERTGGSVSTLTIQRTQQEDSAVYLCASSSVAGGLAKNIQYFGAGTRLSVL.

The chain is built from TRBV9 and TRBJ2-7; TRBD2 might be the D (6 bases). The CDR3 has 15 residues. Germline V gene data show CDR1 as SGDLS and CDR2 as YYNGEE. Trimming left V 0 bases short and J 3 bases short, with 13 bases between. The CDR3 DNA is TGTGCCAGCAGCGTAGATGGGACTCCCTTCTACGAGCAGTACTTC. Its protein product is CASSVDGTPFYEQYF.